The 22 T cell receptor beta chains listed next were all sequenced from one sample in a study of blood T cell repertoires in COVID-19. Using immunoSEQ multiplex PCR, the repertoire was profiled, and TCRdb retains in-frame clones only, with some absent. The data hold about 200,000 clones, with over 75% observed a single time. Sequences were obtained from peripheral blood. The source of these receptors is a woman in her 40s who had recovered from COVID-19.

This chain links TRBV7-2 with TRBJ2-5, with 9 bases that match TRBD2. CDR3 length equals 14 residues. In germline, CDR1 is SGHTA, CDR2 FQGNSA. Germline trimming cut 5 bases from V and 4 bases from J; bases unmatched to any gene: 5. The CDR3 DNA sequence: TGTGCCAGCAGCCCCGGACTAGCGACAGAGACCCAGTACTTC. This sequence encodes CASSPGLATETQYF.

J is TRBJ1-1 and V is TRBV5-4; perhaps TRBD1 as D (5 bases). V was trimmed by 4 bases and J by 1 base, leaving 11 bases between them. The CDR3 spans 14 residues. CDR1 and CDR2 from the germline V gene are SGHNT and YYREEE (reference sequence). The DNA of the CDR3 is TGTGCCAGCAGCCGGGACTGGAGGAACACTGAAGCTTTCTTT. It yields the protein CASSRDWRNTEAFF.

The chain links TRBV11-2 to TRBJ1-1; no reliable D call. V lost 2 bases to trimming and J lost 0 bases, with 13 bases between them. Germline V gene lookup returns CDR1 SGHAT and CDR2 FQNNGV. There are 16 residues in the CDR3. The DNA of the CDR3 is TGTGCCAGCAGCTTATTTGCAGCCGGGTTGAACACTGAAGCTTTCTTT. This codes for CASSLFAAGLNTEAFF.

The chain uses TRBV28 and TRBJ1-2, with a tentative D call TRBD1 (5 bases). The germline V gene encodes CDR1 MDHEN and CDR2 SYDVKM. V dropped 8 bases and J dropped 4 bases, with 20 bases sitting between them. This CDR3 spans 15 amino acids. The CDR3, as DNA: TGTGCCAGCCGGATTGGGCAGGGAAGCACCTATGGCTACACCTTC. Protein sequence: CASRIGQGSTYGYTF.

The rearrangement joins TRBV5-1 to TRBJ2-2; D is perhaps TRBD1 (5 bases). V gave up 1 base and J gave up 2 bases, with 9 bases separating them. Germline V gene data show CDR1 as SGHRS and CDR2 as YFSETQ. There are 15 residues in the CDR3. Written as DNA, the CDR3 is TGCGCCAGCAGCTTGACATGGGGCAACACCGGGGAGCTGTTTTTT. This encodes CASSLTWGNTGELFF.

The chain combines TRBV7-6 with TRBJ2-7, with D unclear. V was clipped by 2 bases and J by 1 base, with 3 bases between them. The CDR3 spans 12 residues. Germline CDR1 SGHVS, CDR2 FNYEAQ. CDR3 sequence: CASSLQSYEQYF. DNA of the CDR3: TGTGCCAGCAGCTTACAATCCTACGAGCAGTACTTC.

The rearrangement links TRBV3-1 (or the pseudogene TRBV3-2) to TRBJ2-3; 7 nucleotides agree with TRBD2. V lost 1 base to trimming and J lost 3 bases; unmatched junction nucleotides: 4. This CDR3 has 15 amino acids. Germline CDR1 LGHDT, CDR2 YNNKEL (reference sequence). The CDR3 sequence is CASSQGGSSTDTQYF. Written as DNA, the CDR3 is TGTGCCAGCAGCCAAGGCGGGAGTTCAACAGATACGCAGTATTTT.

The rearrangement links TRBV10-3 to TRBJ1-2; TRBD1 might be the D (5 bases). Trimming cost V 3 bases and J 8 bases, with 16 bases left between them. Germline CDR1 ENHRY, CDR2 SYGVKD. CDR3 size: 14 residues. For the CDR3, the DNA is TGTGCCATCAGTGACCAGGCAGGGCTCCGGGGCTACACCTTC. This codes for CAISDQAGLRGYTF.

This clone was found a few times. The chain has TRBV30 and TRBJ1-1, with 8 bases matching TRBD1. The CDR3 extends over 12 amino acids. The V and J ends lost 5 bases and 6 bases, in that order; junction bases with no gene match: 5. CDR1 and CDR2 (germline): GTSNPN, SVGIG (reference sequence). DNA for the CDR3: TGTGCCTGGGAACAGGGGGTCGCTGAAGCTTTCTTT. Protein sequence: CAWEQGVAEAFF. Based on the CDR3 plus reference TRBV30 and TRBJ1-1, the full variable domain is SQTIHQWPATLVQPVGSPLSLECTVEGTSNPNLYWYRQAAGRGLQLLFYSVGIGQISSEVPQNLSASRPQDRQFILSSKKLLLSDSGFYLCAWEQGVAEAFFGQGTRLTVV.

This chain joins TRBV19 and TRBJ1-1; 7 positions match TRBD1. Germline V gene sequence: CDR1 LNHDA, CDR2 SQIVND (reference sequence). The CDR3 has 15 amino acids. The ends lost 5 bases at V and 0 bases at J; junction bases unmatched: 6. In DNA form, the CDR3 reads TGTGCCAGTAGTTGGACAGGAGCCATGAACACTGAAGCTTTCTTT. Protein sequence: CASSWTGAMNTEAFF. Full variable domain (outside the CDR3, taken from reference TRBV19 and TRBJ1-1): DGGITQSPKYLFRKEGQNVTLSCEQNLNHDAMYWYRQDPGQGLRLIYYSQIVNDFQKGDIAEGYSVSREKKESFPLTVTSAQKNPTAFYLCASSWTGAMNTEAFFGQGTRLTVV.

V usage is TRBV28 and J usage is TRBJ1-2, with unresolved D. This CDR3 spans 14 amino acids. V lost 3 bases to trimming and J lost 9 bases, with 17 bases between them. The germline CDR1 and CDR2 sequences are MDHEN and SYDVKM. The CDR3 coding sequence is TGTGCCAGCAGTTTCATGCGGAGGTTGACTAGCTACACCTTC. It is translated as CASSFMRRLTSYTF.

This chain uses TRBV30 with TRBJ2-7; no definite D call. Trimming took 6 bases from V and 3 from J, leaving 9 bases between them. CDR1 is GTSNPN and CDR2 is SVGIG in the germline V gene (reference sequence). This CDR3 is 11 amino acids long. The CDR3: CACSDFYEQYF. CDR3 nucleotides: TGTGCCTGTTCAGACTTCTACGAGCAGTACTTC.

CDR3 loop: CSVLWTSGRNEQFF. The CDR3, as DNA: TGCAGCGTCCTCTGGACTAGCGGGAGAAATGAGCAGTTCTTC. The chain uses TRBV29-1 and TRBJ2-1; 13 bases line up with TRBD2. After removal of 6 bases from V and 7 bases from J, the junction contained 6 bases not matched to a gene. This CDR3 has 14 amino acids. CDR1 is SQVTM and CDR2 is ANQGSEA in the germline V gene.

The chain recombines TRBV11-2 with TRBJ2-3, with D possibly matching TRBD2 (6 bases). Germline-derived CDR1 and CDR2 are SGHAT and FQNNGV. The CDR3 is made up of 16 amino acids. Trimming took off 5 bases at V and 2 bases at J, with 17 bases between the two ends. In DNA form, the CDR3 reads TGTGCCAGCAGCACCGGGGCGGGGCGGTACACAGATACGCAGTATTTT. Protein sequence: CASSTGAGRYTDTQYF. The variable domain in full, with the rest retrieved from reference TRBV11-2 and TRBJ2-3, is EAGVAQSPRYKIIEKRQSVAFWCNPISGHATLYWYQQILGQGPKLLIQFQNNGVVDDSQLPKDRFSAERLKGVDSTLKIQPAKLEDSAVYLCASSTGAGRYTDTQYFGPGTRLTVL.

The chain employs TRBV5-1 and TRBJ2-1, with D maybe TRBD2 (6 bases). The CDR3 is 16 amino acids. Germline-derived CDR1 and CDR2 are SGHRS and YFSETQ. V lost 2 bases and J 6 bases, leaving 18 bases between the germline ends. The CDR3, as DNA: TGCGCCAGCAGCTTCACCGGGACTGCGGTTCGCAATGAGCAGTTCTTC. This encodes CASSFTGTAVRNEQFF.

This clone was seen only once. In DNA, the CDR3 is TGTGCCATCACCGAGGGTGGCGGGAGGTCGCCGGAGCAGTTCTTC. It codes for CAITEGGGRSPEQFF. V gene TRBV10-3 combines with J gene TRBJ2-1, with 8 bases fitting TRBD2. CDR1 and CDR2 (germline): ENHRY, SYGVKD. The CDR3 totals 15 residues. Germline trimming cut 7 bases from V and 10 bases from J; bases unmatched to any gene: 15.

The V and J genes are TRBV19 and TRBJ1-4; 8 bases match TRBD1. The CDR3 contains 15 residues. Per the germline V gene, CDR1 is LNHDA and CDR2 is SQIVND (reference sequence). J lost 7 bases, V lost 6 bases, and 10 bases had no gene match. The CDR3 DNA follows: TGTGCCAGTAGCCAAACAGGGGGTTTTGGTGAAAAACTGTTTTTT. It is translated as CASSQTGGFGEKLFF. The full variable domain, with the rest looked up from reference TRBV19 and TRBJ1-4, is DGGITQSPKYLFRKEGQNVTLSCEQNLNHDAMYWYRQDPGQGLRLIYYSQIVNDFQKGDIAEGYSVSREKKESFPLTVTSAQKNPTAFYLCASSQTGGFGEKLFFGSGTQLSVL.

V gene TRBV7-3 combines with J gene TRBJ1-1, with 8 bases matching TRBD1. The CDR3 contains 15 residues. Germline assignment: CDR1 SGHTA and CDR2 FQGTGA. V lost 5 bases and J lost 4; bases outside the gene matches: 9. In nucleotides, the CDR3 is TGTGCCAGCAGCAATCAGGGGGCTGGGACCACTGAAGCTTTCTTT. Translating gives CASSNQGAGTTEAFF.

The chain couples TRBV5-6 to TRBJ2-3; 8 bases map to TRBD1. V lost 4 bases, J lost 2 bases, and 9 bases stayed unmatched. This CDR3 region has 16 residues. Germline V gives CDR1 SGHDT, CDR2 YYEEEE. The CDR3 here is CASSRTTGAHTDTQYF. The CDR3 DNA follows: TGTGCCAGCAGCCGTACGACAGGGGCCCACACAGATACGCAGTATTTT.

This clone was observed once. The CDR3 here is CASSRGPTVYGYTF. CDR3 nucleotide sequence: TGTGCCAGTAGTAGGGGGCCAACCGTTTATGGCTACACCTTC. V usage is TRBV19 and J usage is TRBJ1-2, with D perhaps TRBD1 (6 bases). Trimming took off 4 bases at V and 5 bases at J, with 14 bases between the two ends. The CDR3 is 14 residues long. Germline values: CDR1 LNHDA, CDR2 SQIVND (reference sequence).

The genes are TRBV11-3 and TRBJ2-7; TRBD1 agrees at 10 bases. V gave up 3 bases and J gave up 12 bases; unmatched junction bases: 5. The length of the CDR3 is 12 residues. The germline gives CDR1 SGHNT, CDR2 YENEEA. The CDR3 sequence: CASSLTGGPLYF. CDR3 sequence (DNA): TGTGCCAGCAGCTTGACAGGGGGCCCGCTGTACTTC.

V gene TRBV19 combines with J gene TRBJ2-7; no clear D gene. V was clipped by 3 bases and J by 0 bases, with 12 bases between them. Germline CDR1 and CDR2: LNHDA and SQIVND (reference sequence). The CDR3 contains 15 residues. The CDR3 DNA is TGTGCCAGTAGTATTATTCTAACCGGCTCCTACGAGCAGTACTTC. Protein sequence: CASSIILTGSYEQYF.